This TCR beta chain is drawn from a study of metastatic and nonmetastatic thyroid tumors. Patients underwent thyroid surgery, and none had received any treatment before it. This clone was counted many times. The antigen remains undetermined. Study outcomes and limitations: It was reportedly found that TCR beta diversity was significantly higher in malignant thyroid tumors than in benign nodules, a difference seen in both blood and tumor samples.

With MiXCR, TCRdb called clones anew from the PCR reads. Here the sample spans 85,000 to 100,000 clones, roughly 13% being singletons. V lost 2 bases and J lost 8, with 15 bases in between. This CDR3 comprises 14 residues. Looked up from germline, CDR1 is DFQATT and CDR2 is SNEGSKA (reference sequence). V gene TRBV20-1 combines with J gene TRBJ1-4; D gene ambiguous. The material sequenced was blood. This TCR was sampled from a female donor with papillary thyroid cancer or a benign thyroid nodule (not recorded which). Some clones in this sample may be carry-over from other donors' samples. The CDR3 sequence is CSARLEQIGEKLFF. Written as DNA, the CDR3 is TGCAGTGCTAGACTGGAGCAGATAGGGGAAAAACTGTTTTTT.